The 8 T cell receptor beta chains reported below all come from one sample, sequenced in a study of T cells in Graves' hyperthyroidism and ophthalmopathy. Regions amplified from RNA transcripts were the TCR beta CDR3 regions. The HTBI primer set served for first-round RT-PCR of the TCR CDR3. TCRdb used MiXCR to reprocess the multiplex PCR reads, holding one entry per CDR3 protein. Of about 480,000 distinct CDR3 sequences in the sample, roughly a quarter were seen once. Sequencing input: blood. The receptors derive from a woman aged 25 to 45 with Graves' ophthalmopathy.

This clonotype was seen many times. This chain joins TRBV29-1 and TRBJ1-3; D gene unclear. V shed 2 bases and J shed 2 bases, with 4 bases lying between them. Germline CDR1 and CDR2: SQVTM and ANQGSEA. The CDR3 is made up of 12 amino acids. CDR3 amino acids: CSVEPPGNTIYF. For the CDR3, the DNA is TGCAGCGTTGAACCCCCTGGAAACACCATATATTTT.

In its sample, this clonotype was seen many times. The chain links TRBV6-1 to TRBJ1-2; D is undetermined. Deletions cut 2 bases from V and 4 bases from J, with 8 bases between. The CDR3 spans 13 residues. CDR1 and CDR2 (germline): MNHNS, SASEGT. CDR3 coding DNA: TGTGCCAGCAGTGAAATGGGCAGCTATGGCTACACCTTC. It encodes CASSEMGSYGYTF.

This clonotype was counted many times. The chain couples TRBV14 to TRBJ1-1; 7 nucleotides align to TRBD1. After removal of 2 bases from V and 0 bases from J, the junction contained 6 bases not matched to a gene. There are 16 residues in the CDR3. CDR1 and CDR2 from the germline V gene are SGHDN and FVKESK. The CDR3 DNA sequence: TGTGCCAGCAGCCAACGACAGGGAAGCATGAACACTGAAGCTTTCTTT. This gives the protein CASSQRQGSMNTEAFF.

Many counts were recorded for this clonotype. This chain joins TRBV27 and TRBJ2-6, with D maybe TRBD2 (7 bases). Germline V lookup: CDR1 MNHEY, CDR2 SMNVEV (reference sequence). CDR3 length equals 15 residues. The germline V and J ends were trimmed by 8 bases and 2 bases, with 13 bases remaining between them. CDR3 loop: CASWEGGPGANVLTF. In DNA, the CDR3 is TGTGCCAGCTGGGAGGGGGGGCCTGGGGCCAACGTCCTGACTTTC.

This chain links TRBV9 with TRBJ2-5; 12 positions agree with TRBD2. This CDR3 has 16 amino acids. Losses at the gene ends were 3 bases for V and 1 base for J; bases not matched to a gene: 4. CDR1 is SGDLS and CDR2 is YYNGEE in the germline V gene. This CDR3 is CASSDPTSGGQETQYF. The DNA for the CDR3 is TGTGCCAGCAGCGACCCGACTAGCGGGGGCCAAGAGACCCAGTACTTC.

This clonotype was picked up many times. This sequence joins TRBV2 and TRBJ1-3; D is unresolved. The CDR3 loop spans 13 amino acids. Trimming shortened V by 8 bases and J by 3 bases, and 11 bases separated the two germline ends. Per the germline V gene, CDR1 is SNHLY and CDR2 is FYNNEI. This chain's CDR3 is CASVKGVGNTIYF. The CDR3 DNA reads TGTGCCAGCGTAAAGGGAGTTGGAAACACCATATATTTT.

On this clonotype itself: With a much larger clone just one base away, this may be a read error. The chain has TRBV12-3 or TRBV12-4 and TRBJ1-2, with 7 bases identical to TRBD1. This CDR3 contains 13 residues. CDR3 amino acids: CASRPDRAYGHTF. The CDR3 nucleotides read TGTGCCAGCAGACCCGACAGGGCCTATGGCCACACCTTC.

This clonotype was found many times. The J gene is TRBJ1-2, the V gene TRBV7-2, with 12 bases lining up with TRBD1. V dropped 4 bases and J dropped 8; count of bases not matched to a gene: 8. This CDR3 is 15 amino acids long. The germline V gene has CDR1 SGHTA and CDR2 FQGNSA. The chain's CDR3 is CASSSGTGGLGGYTF. Here the CDR3 DNA reads TGTGCCAGCAGCTCCGGGACAGGGGGCTTGGGAGGCTACACCTTC. Filled out from reference TRBV7-2 and TRBJ1-2, the complete variable domain reads GAGVSQSPSNKVTEKGKDVELRCDPISGHTALYWYRQSLGQGLEFLIYFQGNSAPDKSGLPSDRFSAERTGGSVSTLTIQRTQQEDSAVYLCASSSGTGGLGGYTFGSGTRLTVV.